The T cell receptor beta chain under discussion was sequenced for a study of patients and donors after allogeneic stem cell transplantation. TCRdb re-called the RT-PCR reads with MiXCR, one entry per CDR3 protein. The sample lists roughly 200,000 distinct CDR3 sequences; 35% to 45% were seen once. V was shortened by 6 bases and J by 6 bases, with 11 bases between the two germline ends. The CDR3 is made up of 12 amino acids. Germline CDR1 is MNHEY and CDR2 is SVGAGI. The J gene is TRBJ1-1, the V gene TRBV6-5; D perhaps matches TRBD1 (5 bases). Sequenced sample: blood, either unsorted or a sorted T cell fraction (not recorded which). This TCR was recovered from a human donor who was either an allogeneic HSCT recipient or a stem cell or donor lymphocyte infusion donor (not recorded which). It is not recorded whose cells these are; they may come from a transplant donor. The CDR3, as DNA: TGTGCCAGCAGACACAGGAGCGCTGAAGCTTTCTTT. Protein sequence: CASRHRSAEAFF.